Presented here are 27 T cell receptor beta chains from one specimen sequenced in a study of shared clonotypes between healthy human individuals. Libraries were prepared by immunoSEQ multiplex PCR; TCRdb keeps only in-frame clonotypes and omits some of them. This table has around 2.5 million clones, 80% to 95% appearing once. The source material was naive CD4+ T cells from PBMCs. Sample subset: CD45RA+ positively selected. Every receptor here comes from a man between 18 and 29 years old in good health. Some clones in this sample may be carry-over from other donors' samples.

Details on this clone: Other nucleotide sequences in the sample specify the same CDR3. The chain carries TRBV5-1 and TRBJ2-7; no clear D gene. Germline V gene sequence: CDR1 SGHRS, CDR2 YFSETQ. The length of the CDR3 is 13 residues. The V end was cut by 0 bases, the J end by 1 base, with 5 bases between. CDR3 coding DNA: TGCGCCAGCAGCTTGGACGGATCCTACGAGCAGTACTTC. It encodes CASSLDGSYEQYF.

J is TRBJ2-4 and V is TRBV7-9, with D hard to call. CDR3 length: 15 residues. Trimming took off 0 bases at V and 3 bases at J, with 9 bases between the two ends. CDR1 is SEHNR, CDR2 FQNEAQ, per germline (reference sequence). CDR3 in DNA: TGTGCCAGCAGCTTAGCGGTACAGAGCAAAAACATTCAGTACTTC. Protein product: CASSLAVQSKNIQYF.

This chain links TRBV28 with TRBJ1-2; D is ambiguous. CDR1 is MDHEN and CDR2 is SYDVKM in the germline V gene. V was clipped by 10 bases and J by 0 bases, with 9 bases between them. The CDR3 consists of 12 residues. The CDR3 DNA reads TGTGCCACCCTGCGGTCTAACTATGGCTACACCTTC. As protein: CATLRSNYGYTF.

Details on this clone: This specimen includes other DNA sequences encoding the same CDR3. This chain links TRBV6-5 with TRBJ1-1; D may be TRBD1 (5 bases). From germline, CDR1 is MNHEY and CDR2 SVGAGI. This CDR3 is 12 amino acids long. V lost 7 bases and J lost 10, with 16 bases in between. The CDR3 is CASKGTRSRAFF. The CDR3 DNA reads as TGTGCCAGCAAGGGGACCAGATCGCGAGCTTTCTTT.

The CDR3 DNA follows: TGTGCCAGCTCACCACTGTCAACCGTTGTGTGGGAAAAACTGTTTTTT. Its protein product is CASSPLSTVVWEKLFF. This chain connects TRBV18 to TRBJ1-4, with D unresolved. Per the germline V gene, CDR1 is KGHSH and CDR2 is LQKENI. CDR3 length equals 16 residues. Trimming left V 1 base short and J 8 bases short, with 17 bases between.

This chain connects TRBV5-1 to TRBJ1-1; D is ambiguous. There are 17 residues in the CDR3. The V gene lost 0 bases and the J gene lost 4 bases, with 19 bases spanning the gap. Germline V lookup: CDR1 SGHRS, CDR2 YFSETQ. This chain's CDR3 is CASSLAWHTQRATEAFF. The CDR3 DNA follows: TGCGCCAGCAGCTTGGCCTGGCACACTCAAAGGGCCACTGAAGCTTTCTTT.

This clone showed up just once. The V gene is TRBV19, the J gene TRBJ2-3, with 9 bases matching TRBD2. CDR1 LNHDA and CDR2 SQIVND come from the germline V gene (reference sequence). The CDR3 has 18 residues. Trimming at V came to 0 bases and at J to 5 bases, leaving 12 bases not matched to a gene. The CDR3: CASSIDPRLAGYLDTQYF. The CDR3 nucleotides are TGTGCCAGTAGTATAGATCCGCGGCTAGCGGGATACTTAGATACGCAGTATTTT.

This clone was recorded once. The chain uses TRBV6-5 and TRBJ1-2; D possibly corresponds to TRBD1 (5 bases). Germline lookup yields CDR1 MNHEY and CDR2 SVGAGI. V lost 4 bases and J lost 8, with 11 bases in between. This CDR3 contains 12 residues. The chain's CDR3 is CASSLDGGGYTF. DNA of the CDR3: TGTGCCAGCAGTTTGGATGGGGGGGGCTACACCTTC.

J is TRBJ2-2 and V is TRBV11-3; 9 bases are a match to TRBD2. The CDR3 sequence is 17 residues long. The germline V gene has CDR1 SGHNT and CDR2 YENEEA. V lost 0 bases and J lost 3; bases outside the gene matches: 5. The CDR3 DNA is TGTGCCAGCAGCTTAGATCTAGTAGCGGGAGACACCGGGGAGCTGTTTTTT. Its protein product is CASSLDLVAGDTGELFF. The full variable domain, completed using reference TRBV11-3 and TRBJ2-2, is EAGVVQSPRYKIIEKKQPVAFWCNPISGHNTLYWYLQNLGQGPELLIRYENEEAVDDSQLPKDRFSAERLKGVDSTLKIQPAELGDSAVYLCASSLDLVAGDTGELFFGEGSRLTVL.

The chain joins TRBV6-5 to TRBJ1-1; D is unclear. Trimming left V 2 bases short and J 3 bases short, with 4 bases between. CDR1 is MNHEY, CDR2 SVGAGI, per germline. The CDR3 is 12 residues long. This chain's CDR3 is CASSYAYTEAFF. The CDR3 DNA reads as TGTGCCAGCAGTTACGCCTACACTGAAGCTTTCTTT.

V and J are TRBV7-7 and TRBJ2-7, with 16 positions matching TRBD2. CDR3 size: 19 residues. Germline V gene sequence: CDR1 SSHAT, CDR2 FNYEAQ (reference sequence). V was clipped by 2 bases and J by 6 bases; unmatched bases: 13. The CDR3 here is CASSLSAGRGTSGRAEQYF. The CDR3 coding sequence is TGTGCCAGCAGCTTATCGGCAGGGCGAGGGACTAGCGGGAGGGCCGAGCAGTACTTC.

The chain recombines TRBV5-1 with TRBJ2-3; D remains ambiguous. The CDR3 consists of 15 residues. CDR1 SGHRS and CDR2 YFSETQ come from the germline V gene. V was cut by 0 bases and J by 0 bases, with 8 bases left in between. The CDR3 protein is CASSLVLPSTDTQYF. The CDR3, as DNA: TGCGCCAGCAGCTTGGTTCTCCCTAGCACAGATACGCAGTATTTT.

The chain joins TRBV6-5 to TRBJ1-1; 10 bases map to TRBD1. This CDR3 has 15 amino acids. Unmatched junction bases numbered 9, after V lost 6 bases and J lost 5 bases. Germline CDR1 is MNHEY and CDR2 is SVGAGI. The CDR3 loop reads CASSRLTGGQTEAFF. CDR3 coding DNA: TGTGCCAGCAGCCGACTGACAGGGGGCCAGACTGAAGCTTTCTTT.

This sequence joins TRBV10-1 and TRBJ2-2, with TRBD1 matching over 11 bases. The CDR3 spans 15 residues. Germline CDR1 WNHNN, CDR2 SYGVQD (reference sequence). J lost 5 bases, V lost 5 bases, and 4 bases had no gene match. CDR3 amino acids: CASSPGTGGTGELFF. CDR3 sequence (DNA): TGCGCCAGCAGTCCCGGGACAGGGGGTACCGGGGAGCTGTTTTTT.

This rearrangement joins TRBV27 to TRBJ2-5; D not resolved. This CDR3 has 14 amino acids. The germline CDR1 and CDR2 sequences are MNHEY and SMNVEV (reference sequence). With 5 bases removed from V and 0 bases from J, the gap between germline ends came to 10 bases. The CDR3 loop reads CASSPDLYQETQYF. DNA for the CDR3: TGTGCCAGCAGTCCCGACCTGTACCAAGAGACCCAGTACTTC.

The chain joins TRBV6-6 to TRBJ2-7; D possibly corresponds to TRBD1 (6 bases). Trimming took 7 bases from V and 6 from J, leaving 25 bases between them. This CDR3 region has 16 residues. Germline V gene lookup returns CDR1 MNHNY and CDR2 SVGAGI (reference sequence). CDR3 in amino acids: CASTPANRGRGSEQYF. Here the CDR3 DNA reads TGTGCCAGCACTCCCGCAAATAGGGGCAGGGGCTCCGAGCAGTACTTC.

The gene calls are TRBV18 and TRBJ2-7; 12 nucleotides agree with TRBD1. This CDR3 is built from 15 residues. Germline V gene data show CDR1 as KGHSH and CDR2 as LQKENI. J gave up 4 bases and V 6 bases, and 7 bases lay outside the gene matches. CDR3 in amino acids: CASSQGQGAVYEQYF. The CDR3 DNA is TGTGCCAGCTCCCAGGGACAGGGGGCGGTGTACGAGCAGTACTTC.

The rearrangement links TRBV7-2 to TRBJ1-3, with D maybe TRBD1 (6 bases). Germline-derived CDR1 and CDR2 are SGHTA and FQGNSA. V gave up 4 bases and J gave up 4 bases, with 17 bases separating them. The CDR3 is 16 amino acids. The CDR3, as DNA: TGTGCCAGCAGCTCCCAGGGGAATTCGGAAGGAAACACCATATATTTT. This encodes CASSSQGNSEGNTIYF.

The chain employs TRBV5-6 and TRBJ1-2; weak D call: TRBD1 (5 bases). Germline V gene data show CDR1 as SGHDT and CDR2 as YYEEEE. Trimming took 1 base from V and 6 from J, leaving 16 bases between them. The CDR3 is 15 amino acids. The CDR3 region is CASSLIYWQGHGYTF. The CDR3 DNA is TGTGCCAGCAGCTTGATTTATTGGCAGGGTCATGGCTACACCTTC. The variable domain in full, completed from reference TRBV5-6 and TRBJ1-2, reads DAGVTQSPTHLIKTRGQQVTLRCSPKSGHDTVSWYQQALGQGPQFIFQYYEEEERQRGNFPDRFSGHQFPNYSSELNVNALLLGDSALYLCASSLIYWQGHGYTFGSGTRLTVV.

This chain links TRBV11-3 with TRBJ2-3; TRBD1 agrees at 7 bases. The junction had 3 bases not matched to a gene; V was cut back by 5 bases and J by 4 bases. The CDR3 sequence is 13 residues long. The V gene's germline CDR1 is SGHNT and CDR2 YENEEA. The CDR3 loop reads CASSQQGADTQYF. In DNA form, the CDR3 reads TGTGCCAGCAGCCAGCAGGGGGCAGATACGCAGTATTTT.

This clone was counted a single time. V is TRBV29-1 and J is TRBJ1-3; D is unclear. The CDR3 runs 13 residues. Germline assignment: CDR1 SQVTM and CDR2 ANQGSEA. V was trimmed by 7 bases and J by 3 bases, leaving 13 bases between them. The CDR3 loop is CSAIRGSGNTIYF. DNA of the CDR3: TGCAGCGCTATACGGGGAAGTGGAAACACCATATATTTT.

The gene calls are TRBV19 and TRBJ2-5; 9 nucleotides line up with TRBD2. The germline V gene has CDR1 LNHDA and CDR2 SQIVND (reference sequence). With 6 bases clipped from V and 4 bases from J, the junction kept 6 bases outside the gene matches. This CDR3 has 14 residues. The CDR3 is CASRYSGSGETQYF. The DNA of the CDR3 is TGTGCCAGTAGATATAGCGGGAGTGGAGAGACCCAGTACTTC.

V and J are TRBV28 and TRBJ2-3; 7 bases match TRBD2. The CDR3 is 16 amino acids. Unmatched junction bases numbered 10, after V lost 2 bases and J lost 5 bases. Germline-derived CDR1 and CDR2 are MDHEN and SYDVKM. The CDR3 coding sequence is TGTGCCAGCAGTTTACCTAGGGCTAGCGGTAAAGATACGCAGTATTTT. This sequence encodes CASSLPRASGKDTQYF.

The chain recombines TRBV6-5 with TRBJ1-5; D is uncertain. The germline V and J ends were trimmed by 1 base and 6 bases, with 10 bases remaining between them. Germline V gene lookup returns CDR1 MNHEY and CDR2 SVGAGI. The CDR3 is 14 residues long. CDR3 sequence (DNA): TGTGCCAGCAGTTACTTGGTAGCTGGTCAGCCCCAGCATTTT. This gives the protein CASSYLVAGQPQHF.

This sequence joins TRBV4-2 and TRBJ2-5, with a tentative D call TRBD2 (5 bases). The germline V gene encodes CDR1 LGHNA and CDR2 YNFKEQ. The germline V and J ends were trimmed by 1 base and 0 bases, with 12 bases remaining between them. CDR3 length: 16 residues. The CDR3 DNA reads TGTGCCAGCAGCCAAGCGCGAGGGAGCCACCAAGAGACCCAGTACTTC. This codes for CASSQARGSHQETQYF.

DNA of the CDR3: TGCGCCAGCAGCCTTACCACCGGGACTTACAATGAGCAGTTCTTC. It encodes CASSLTTGTYNEQFF. The chain uses TRBV4-1 and TRBJ2-1, with D possibly matching TRBD2 (6 bases). The germline V gene encodes CDR1 MGHRA and CDR2 YSYEKL. The V gene lost 4 bases and the J gene lost 4 bases, with 14 bases spanning the gap. This CDR3 has 15 amino acids.

In regard to this clone: Distinct nucleotide sequences in the sample also encode this CDR3. The rearrangement links TRBV5-1 to TRBJ2-7; D is uncertain. CDR1 and CDR2 (germline): SGHRS, YFSETQ. The CDR3 spans 13 residues. V was clipped by 0 bases and J by 3 bases, with 7 bases between them. CDR3 protein: CASSLAPSYEQYF. In DNA, the CDR3 is TGCGCCAGCAGCTTGGCGCCCAGCTACGAGCAGTACTTC. The entire variable domain, with the rest obtained from reference TRBV5-1 and TRBJ2-7, is as follows: KAGVTQTPRYLIKTRGQQVTLSCSPISGHRSVSWYQQTPGQGLQFLFEYFSETQRNKGNFPGRFSGRQFSNSRSEMNVSTLELGDSALYLCASSLAPSYEQYFGPGTRLTVT.